This TCR beta chain was identified during a study of T cells in Graves' hyperthyroidism and ophthalmopathy (dated by TCRdb to about 2019). Study-level background: Peripheral blood samples were taken at initial diagnosis, before any treatment was given. To identify TCR V-J signatures that set the groups apart, the researchers used a discovery cohort of more than 95 patients, made up of 40 to 45 with Graves' ophthalmopathy and 57 with stable Graves' hyperthyroidism. An independent validation cohort of 18 to 20 hyperthyroidism patients and roughly 16 patients who later progressed to ophthalmopathy tested prospective prediction of ophthalmopathy. For training and testing, the roughly 97 patients in the discovery cohort were randomly divided in a 7:3 ratio. The study also compared thyroid tissue and blood T-cell repertoires from 5 to 7 Graves' hyperthyroidism patients. Once sampling was done, hyperthyroidism patients were given methimazole at a starting dose of 30 mg daily, whereas ophthalmopathy patients were given high-dose intravenous methylprednisolone. The paper describes TCR Vbeta CDR3 sequencing of 135 peripheral blood samples, made up of 43 ophthalmopathy patients, 70 to 75 hyperthyroidism patients and roughly 17 progressor patients. Study-level results and caveats: In validation, the model predicted progression to ophthalmopathy a median of approximately 6.3 months before onset, with approximately 68% sensitivity and 72.22% specificity. Most expanded thyroid clonotypes (frequency above 0.001) were also found in blood, which suggests that blood repertoires may mirror thyroid immune responses. Sample size was not statistically predetermined, and investigators were not blinded to group allocation. Ophthalmopathy was separated from stable hyperthyroidism by a 13 V-J signature model, with approximately 89% sensitivity and 81% to 82% specificity obtained in cross-validation and 80%/75% obtained in testing.

The germline V gene (reference sequence) gives CDR1 as SEHNR and CDR2 as FQNEAQ. Cut back by 4 bases and 8 bases, the V and J ends lie 8 bases apart. The CDR3 starts with the cysteine, ends with the phenylalanine, and has 11 residues. Of the read, only the CDR3 DNA is kept; its 33 bases are in frame from base 1. Amplification of TCR beta CDR3 regions was carried out from RNA transcripts. The first round of RT-PCR for the TCR CDR3 was performed with the HTBI primer set and the Qiagen OneStep RT-PCR kit. The libraries were constructed in a second round of multiplex PCR and then size-selected and purified. The libraries were sequenced on an Illumina HiSeq2000 using paired-end 100 bp reads. As for how the authors treated the data: SOAPnuke was used to process the raw data, with reads discarded if the reads contained adapters or uncalled bases, had a mean Phred below 15, or lacked an exact constant-primer or identifier match. COPE v1.2.5 was used to merge the high-quality paired reads, and each unique nucleotide sequence was defined as a clonotype. MiTCR v1.1 was used to align clonotypes to the IMGT TRBV, TRBD and TRBJ reference segments. Analysis was restricted to V-J combinations with a frequency above 0.0001, which covered 98% to 99.2% of repertoires. A TCS score was defined as the ratio between F50 (clonal expansion) and ExV (chaos), using BLOSUM62-based TCRdist between CDR3 peptides within each V-J. Welch's t-statistics and random forest reduced fewer than 600 V-J features to 10 to 15, which were used in a naive Bayes classifier (R e1071). The similarity between thyroid and blood repertoires was quantified using the Morisita-Horn index. The public reads were reanalyzed by TCRdb: fastp trimming at Q25, MiXCR alignment, in-frame beta chains only. Rows with one shared CDR3 protein collapse into an entry with the most common genes and DNA. TCRdb's processing, not the study's, gives the V and J calls here. For this sample there are about 760,000 distinct CDR3 sequences; approximately 36% appear just once. 30% to 40% of the sample lies in the top ten.

With regard to this clonotype: This receptor's antigen is unknown. Per-base quality was not reported, and no clone a single base away is much larger than it.

Graves' hyperthyroidism was defined as stable when no progression to ophthalmopathy occurred over 18 months of follow-up. Hyperthyroidism patients were newly diagnosed, had a disease duration of under 2 months, and were aged 18 to 65 years. The study excluded patients with uncontrolled infections, other autoimmune diseases, pregnancy or lactation. Diagnoses were based on clinical symptoms, serum thyroxine and TRAb, thyroid ultrasound and orbital computed tomography. PBMCs were separated from approximately 9.9 ml of fresh peripheral blood using Ficoll-Paque density gradient centrifugation. Total RNA was extracted using Trizol reagent, and RNA quality was assessed on an Agilent 2100 Bioanalyzer.

Sequencing input: blood. The sequence derives from a woman aged 40 to 50 with Graves' hyperthyroidism. Here the chain combines TRBV7-9 and TRBJ1-2, with a weak D call of TRBD1 (6 bases match). CDR3 loop: CASSSGQGYTF. The DNA sequence is given as TGTGCCAGCAGCTCTGGACAGGGCTACACCTTC.